The T cell receptor (beta chain) described here comes from a study of T cell responses to AZD1222 COVID-19 vaccine. For the study at large: Second-dose intervals of approximately 4 or approximately 12 weeks were pooled.

The study, taken as a whole, reports: The donor group comprised mostly white British people and more females; the analysis possibly underestimated clonal diversity. CD4 TCRs linked to vaccination spanned spike, dominating at 160-218 and 743-854.

The CDR3 length is 12 residues. The germline CDR1 and CDR2 sequences are MNHEY and SVGEGT. V was cut by 4 bases and J by 12 bases, with 13 bases left in between. In its sample, this clone was seen a few times. Its antigen is not known. Profiling relied on immunoSEQ multiplex PCR, and the TCRdb table lists in-frame clones only, not all of them. The sample has 170,000 or so clones, just over 90% seen once. The V call is TRBV6-2 or TRBV6-3, the J call TRBJ1-5; D remains unclear. The material was peripheral blood, obtained on day 0 of AZD1222 vaccination. This sequence originates from an adult in good health. The DNA for the CDR3 is TGTGCCAGCAGTTTTCAGACACGGAGCCAGCATTTT. This sequence encodes CASSFQTRSQHF.